What follows are 8 T cell receptor beta chains derived from one specimen sequenced in a study of cytomegalovirus exposure and HLA in healthy donors (dated by TCRdb to 2016 to 2017). Library method: the immunoSEQ multiplex PCR assay. The multiplex PCR relied on a mix of 60 forward primers for TCR Vbeta segments and 13 reverse primers for TCR Jbeta segments. As stored in TCRdb, this immuneACCESS dataset retains in-frame rearrangements with V and J assigned. A fraction of the clones does not appear; measured against another copy, unresolved V genes explain less than half of the discrepancy, and the remainder lacks a known reason. This sample gives roughly 130,000 clones in total; around four fifths of them show up just once. Roughly 1.2% of the sample lies in the top ten. Sequenced material: PBMCs. The receptors were sampled from a boy younger than 18 in good health and CMV-seronegative.

This chain connects TRBV7-2 to TRBJ2-7; 7 bases are a match to TRBD1. After removal of 6 bases from V and 0 bases from J, the junction contained 8 bases not matched to a gene. This CDR3 is built from 15 residues. Germline V lookup: CDR1 SGHTA, CDR2 FQGNSA. CDR3 DNA sequence: TGTGCCAGCAGTCCCGAGACAGGGACCTCCTACGAGCAGTACTTC. Its protein product is CASSPETGTSYEQYF.

The rearrangement joins TRBV25-1 to TRBJ1-2; D is undetermined. The CDR3 length is 13 residues. Trimming took 1 base from V and 8 from J, leaving 11 bases between them. Looked up from germline, CDR1 is MGHDK and CDR2 is SYGVNS. The CDR3 loop is CASSEFSVSGYTF. The CDR3, as DNA: TGTGCCAGCAGTGAATTCTCGGTGTCCGGCTACACCTTC.

The count of this clone is one. The CDR3 region is CASSQDPSRNEQFF. The CDR3 bases are TGCGCCAGCAGCCAAGATCCTAGCCGAAATGAGCAGTTCTTC. The rearrangement links TRBV4-1 to TRBJ2-1, with D possibly TRBD2 on 5 matching bases. V gave up 0 bases and J gave up 7 bases, with 10 bases separating them. The CDR3 sequence is 14 residues long. Germline V lookup: CDR1 MGHRA, CDR2 YSYEKL.

The sample holds a few counts of this clone. This rearrangement joins TRBV30 to TRBJ1-2; D is undetermined. The V end was cut by 0 bases, the J end by 4 bases, with 9 bases between. Germline V gene lookup returns CDR1 GTSNPN and CDR2 SVGIG (reference sequence). The CDR3 is made up of 13 amino acids. CDR3 in DNA: TGTGCCTGGAGTGTTTCGGGAAGCTATGGCTACACCTTC. Translating gives CAWSVSGSYGYTF.

V usage is TRBV6-5 and J usage is TRBJ2-1; D call uncertain. Germline CDR1 MNHEY, CDR2 SVGAGI. This CDR3 spans 14 amino acids. The ends were cut back, 8 bases at V and 0 bases at J, with 11 bases in the middle. As DNA, the CDR3 is TGTGCCAGCGCCCGCGGCAACTCCTACAATGAGCAGTTCTTC. It encodes CASARGNSYNEQFF.

The CDR3 nucleotides are TGTGCCAGCAGCTCTAAGAGACTAGCGGGTTCCACCGGGGAGCTGTTTTTT. Amino acids: CASSSKRLAGSTGELFF. The rearrangement uses TRBV7-8 and TRBJ2-2; 10 positions match TRBD2. Looked up from germline, CDR1 is SGHVS and CDR2 is FQNEAQ. V lost 4 bases to trimming and J lost 4 bases; unmatched junction nucleotides: 9. The CDR3 loop spans 17 amino acids. The full variable domain, completed using reference TRBV7-8 and TRBJ2-2, is GAGVSQSPRYKVAKRGQDVALRCDPISGHVSLFWYQQALGQGPEFLTYFQNEAQLDKSGLPSDRFFAERPEGSVSTLKIQRTQQEDSAVYLCASSSKRLAGSTGELFFGEGSRLTVL.

This chain's CDR3 is CASSSTGYEQYF. The CDR3 DNA is TGTGCCAGCAGTTCTACGGGGTACGAGCAGTACTTC. V and J are TRBV6-5 and TRBJ2-7; D perhaps matches TRBD2 (5 bases). The V gene lost 4 bases and the J gene lost 4 bases, with 8 bases spanning the gap. From germline, CDR1 is MNHEY and CDR2 SVGAGI. CDR3 size: 12 residues.

The chain has TRBV5-4 and TRBJ2-7; 11 positions agree with TRBD2. The CDR3 totals 19 residues. Germline CDR1 SGHNT, CDR2 YYREEE (reference sequence). V lost 1 base and J lost 6; bases outside the gene matches: 18. CDR3 sequence (DNA): TGTGCCAGCAGCTTGATGGTAGTAGCGGGAGGGCCCAATGTGGGCGAGCAGTACTTC. It encodes CASSLMVVAGGPNVGEQYF.